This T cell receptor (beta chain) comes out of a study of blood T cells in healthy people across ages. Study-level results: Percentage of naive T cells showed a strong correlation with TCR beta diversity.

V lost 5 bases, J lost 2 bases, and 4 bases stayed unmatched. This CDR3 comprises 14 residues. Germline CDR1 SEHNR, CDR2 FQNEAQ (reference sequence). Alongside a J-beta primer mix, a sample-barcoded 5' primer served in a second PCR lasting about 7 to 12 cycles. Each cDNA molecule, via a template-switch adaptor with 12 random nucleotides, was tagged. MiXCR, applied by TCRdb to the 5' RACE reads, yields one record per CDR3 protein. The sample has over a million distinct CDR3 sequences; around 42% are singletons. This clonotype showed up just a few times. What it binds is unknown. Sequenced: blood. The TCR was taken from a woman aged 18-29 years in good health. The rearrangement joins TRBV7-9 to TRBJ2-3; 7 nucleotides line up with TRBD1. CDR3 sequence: CASSVGTVTDTQYF. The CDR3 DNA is TGTGCCAGCAGCGTCGGGACAGTCACAGATACGCAGTATTTT.